The entry below gives a single T cell receptor (beta chain) sequence along with its context. The antigen is undetermined. This sample was included in a study of cytotoxic CD8 clonotypes in ibrutinib-treated CLL. Study details: Researchers reported about 10 relapsed/refractory and roughly 14 treatment-naive patients, roughly 17 of them IGHV unmutated.

Study results and limitations: Public clonotypes were uncommon and contracted or stayed stable on treatment. Baseline clonality, above age-matched healthy donor levels, tracked circulating CD8+ T-cell counts. Upon ibrutinib response clonality rose, and upon progression it fell back toward baseline.

V was trimmed by 4 bases and J by 3 bases, leaving 15 bases between them. The CDR3 is made up of 15 amino acids. The V gene's germline CDR1 is MGHRA and CDR2 YSYEKL. Assay used: immunoSEQ multiplex PCR; TCRdb lists only in-frame clones, some missing. The sample contains about 15,000 clones, around 61% of which appear only once. Sample: PBMCs, taken before ibrutinib treatment. The rearrangement links TRBV4-1 to TRBJ1-1; D is possibly TRBD1 (6 bases). This clonotype was obtained from a human donor with chronic lymphocytic leukemia. CDR3 region: CASSPGGQGYTEAFF. The CDR3 DNA sequence: TGCGCCAGCAGCCCGGGGGGCCAGGGCTACACTGAAGCTTTCTTT.